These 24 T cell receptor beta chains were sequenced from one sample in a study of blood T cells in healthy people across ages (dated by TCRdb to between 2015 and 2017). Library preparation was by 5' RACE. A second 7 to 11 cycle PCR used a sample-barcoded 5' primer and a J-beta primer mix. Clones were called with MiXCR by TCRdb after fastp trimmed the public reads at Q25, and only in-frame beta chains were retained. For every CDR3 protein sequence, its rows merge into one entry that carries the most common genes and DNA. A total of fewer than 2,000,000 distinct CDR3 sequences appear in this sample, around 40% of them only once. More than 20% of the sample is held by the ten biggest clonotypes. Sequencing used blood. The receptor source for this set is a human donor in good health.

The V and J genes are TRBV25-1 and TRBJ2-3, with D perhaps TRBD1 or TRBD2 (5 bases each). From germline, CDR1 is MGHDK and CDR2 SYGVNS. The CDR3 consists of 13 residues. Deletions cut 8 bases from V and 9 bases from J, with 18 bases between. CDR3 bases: TGTGCCAGCTTTTCCATAGAGAGGGGAACGCAGTATTTT. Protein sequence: CASFSIERGTQYF.

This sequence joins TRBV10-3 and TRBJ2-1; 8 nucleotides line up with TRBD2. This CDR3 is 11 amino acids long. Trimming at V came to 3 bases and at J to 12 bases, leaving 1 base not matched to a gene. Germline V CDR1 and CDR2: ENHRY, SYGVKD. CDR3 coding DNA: TGTGCCATCAGTGACGCGGGGGGGCAGTTCTTC. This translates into CAISDAGGQFF.

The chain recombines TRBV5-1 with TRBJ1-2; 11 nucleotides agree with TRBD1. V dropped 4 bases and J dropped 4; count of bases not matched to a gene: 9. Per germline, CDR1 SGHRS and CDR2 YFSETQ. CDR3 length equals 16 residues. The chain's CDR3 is CASSAGTGGLGYGYTF. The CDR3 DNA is TGCGCCAGCAGCGCCGGGACAGGGGGGCTAGGCTATGGCTACACCTTC.

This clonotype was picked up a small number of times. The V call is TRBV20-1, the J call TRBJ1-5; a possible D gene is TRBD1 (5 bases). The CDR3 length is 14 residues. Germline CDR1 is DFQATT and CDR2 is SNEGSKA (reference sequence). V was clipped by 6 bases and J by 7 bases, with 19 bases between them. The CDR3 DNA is TGCAGTGCCCTAAGCAGGGCCCCCGAGCAGCCCCAGCATTTT. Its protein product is CSALSRAPEQPQHF.

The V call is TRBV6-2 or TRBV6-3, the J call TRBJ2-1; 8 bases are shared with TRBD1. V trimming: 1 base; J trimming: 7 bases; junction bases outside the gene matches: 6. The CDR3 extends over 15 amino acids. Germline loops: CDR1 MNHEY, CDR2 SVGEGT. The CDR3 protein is CASSYWGQVGNEQFF. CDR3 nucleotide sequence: TGTGCCAGCAGTTACTGGGGACAGGTAGGGAATGAGCAGTTCTTC.

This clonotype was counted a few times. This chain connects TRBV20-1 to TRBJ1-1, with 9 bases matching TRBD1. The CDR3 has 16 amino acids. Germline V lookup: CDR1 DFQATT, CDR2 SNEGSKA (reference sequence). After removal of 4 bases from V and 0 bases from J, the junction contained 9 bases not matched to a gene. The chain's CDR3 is CSAIWTGATMNTEAFF. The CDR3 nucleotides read TGCAGTGCTATTTGGACAGGGGCTACCATGAACACTGAAGCTTTCTTT.

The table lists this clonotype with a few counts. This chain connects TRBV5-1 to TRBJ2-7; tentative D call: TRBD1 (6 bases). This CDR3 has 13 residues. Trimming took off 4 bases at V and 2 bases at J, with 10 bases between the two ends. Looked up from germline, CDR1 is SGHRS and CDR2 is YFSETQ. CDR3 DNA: TGCGCCAGCAGCCACGGACAGCCCTACGAGCAGTACTTC. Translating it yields CASSHGQPYEQYF.

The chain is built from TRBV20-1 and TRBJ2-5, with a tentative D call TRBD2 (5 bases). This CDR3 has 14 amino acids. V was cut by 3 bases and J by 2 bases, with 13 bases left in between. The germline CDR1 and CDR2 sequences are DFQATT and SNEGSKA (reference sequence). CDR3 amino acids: CSASQVGGQETQYF. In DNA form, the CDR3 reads TGCAGTGCTAGCCAAGTGGGCGGGCAAGAGACCCAGTACTTC.

CDR3 sequence: CASSQLLASEQFF. CDR3 bases: TGTGCCAGCAGCCAATTGTTAGCAAGTGAGCAGTTCTTC. The rearrangement links TRBV3-1 to TRBJ2-1, with D unclear. CDR3 length equals 13 residues. Trimming left V 2 bases short and J 9 bases short, with 11 bases between. Per the germline V gene, CDR1 is LGHDT and CDR2 is YNNKEL (reference sequence).

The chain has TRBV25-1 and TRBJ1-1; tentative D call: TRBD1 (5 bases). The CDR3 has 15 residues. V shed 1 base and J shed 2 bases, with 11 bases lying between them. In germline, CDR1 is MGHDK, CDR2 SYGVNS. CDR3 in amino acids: CASSEFRGANTEAFF. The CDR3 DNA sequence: TGTGCCAGCAGTGAATTTCGGGGCGCAAACACTGAAGCTTTCTTT.

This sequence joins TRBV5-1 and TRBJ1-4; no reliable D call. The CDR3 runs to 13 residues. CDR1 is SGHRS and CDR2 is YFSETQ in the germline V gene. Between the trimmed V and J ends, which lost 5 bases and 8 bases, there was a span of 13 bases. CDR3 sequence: CASRSGRAEKLFF. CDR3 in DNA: TGCGCCAGCAGATCCGGTAGGGCAGAAAAACTGTTTTTT. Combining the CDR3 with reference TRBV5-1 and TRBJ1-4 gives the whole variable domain KAGVTQTPRYLIKTRGQQVTLSCSPISGHRSVSWYQQTPGQGLQFLFEYFSETQRNKGNFPGRFSGRQFSNSRSEMNVSTLELGDSALYLCASRSGRAEKLFFGSGTQLSVL.

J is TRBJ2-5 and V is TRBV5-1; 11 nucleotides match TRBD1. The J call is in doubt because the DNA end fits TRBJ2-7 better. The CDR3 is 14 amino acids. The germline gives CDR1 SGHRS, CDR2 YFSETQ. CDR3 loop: CASSKGTGGYEQYF. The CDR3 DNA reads TGCGCCAGCAGCAAGGGGACAGGGGGCTACGAGCAGTACTTC.

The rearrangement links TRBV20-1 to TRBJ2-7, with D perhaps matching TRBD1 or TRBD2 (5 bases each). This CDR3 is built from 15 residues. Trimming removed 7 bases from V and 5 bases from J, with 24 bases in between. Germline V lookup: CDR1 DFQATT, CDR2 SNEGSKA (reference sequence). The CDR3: CSVHRAGTSSDEQYF. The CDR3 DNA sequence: TGCAGTGTTCATCGGGCCGGGACCAGTTCGGACGAGCAGTACTTC.

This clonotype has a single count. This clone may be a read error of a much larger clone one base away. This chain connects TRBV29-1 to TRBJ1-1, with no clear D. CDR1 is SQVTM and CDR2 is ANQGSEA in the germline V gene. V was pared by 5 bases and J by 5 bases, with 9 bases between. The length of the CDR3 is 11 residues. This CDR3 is CSVSEPTEAFF. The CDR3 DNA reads TGCAGCGTTAGTGAACCTACTGAAGCTTTCTTT.

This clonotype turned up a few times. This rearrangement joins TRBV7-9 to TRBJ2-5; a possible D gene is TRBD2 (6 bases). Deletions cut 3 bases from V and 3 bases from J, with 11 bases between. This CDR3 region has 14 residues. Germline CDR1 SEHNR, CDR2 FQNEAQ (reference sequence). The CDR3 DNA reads TGTGCCAGCAGCTTCGGACTAAAGGAAGAGACCCAGTACTTC. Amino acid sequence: CASSFGLKEETQYF.

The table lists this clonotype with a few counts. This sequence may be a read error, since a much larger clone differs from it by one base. The CDR3: CASRQDQGTPVEQYF. The CDR3 DNA is TGCGCCAGCAGGCAAGATCAGGGGACACCCGTCGAGCAGTACTTC. V and J are TRBV4-3 and TRBJ2-5, with D possibly matching TRBD1 (6 bases). The J call may not be correct, given that the DNA end is closer to TRBJ2-7. CDR1 LGHNA and CDR2 YSLEER come from the germline V gene. This CDR3 is 15 amino acids long.

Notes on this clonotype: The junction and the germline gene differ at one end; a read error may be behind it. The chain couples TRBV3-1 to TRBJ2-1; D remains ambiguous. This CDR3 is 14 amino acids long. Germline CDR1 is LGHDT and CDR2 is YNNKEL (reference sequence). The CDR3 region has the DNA TGTGCCAGCAGCCAGTCCCAGACCTACAATGAGCAGTTCTTT. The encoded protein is CASSQSQTYNEQFF.

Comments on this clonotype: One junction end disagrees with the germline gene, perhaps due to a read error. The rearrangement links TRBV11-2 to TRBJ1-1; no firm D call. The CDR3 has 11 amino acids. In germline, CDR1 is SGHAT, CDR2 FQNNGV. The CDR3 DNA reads TGCGCCAGCAGCTTCAGGCAGGAAGCTTTCTTT. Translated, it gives CASSFRQEAFF.

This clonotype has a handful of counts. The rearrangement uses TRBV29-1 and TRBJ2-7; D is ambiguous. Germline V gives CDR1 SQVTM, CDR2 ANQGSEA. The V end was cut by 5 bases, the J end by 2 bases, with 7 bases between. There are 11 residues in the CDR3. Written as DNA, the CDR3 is TGCAGCGTTCAGAATCCCTACGAGCAGTACTTC. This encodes CSVQNPYEQYF.

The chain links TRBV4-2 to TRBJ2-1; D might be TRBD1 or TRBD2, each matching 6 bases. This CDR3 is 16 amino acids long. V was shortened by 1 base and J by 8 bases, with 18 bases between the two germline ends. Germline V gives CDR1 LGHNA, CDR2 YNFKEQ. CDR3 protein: CASSQAGARRGDEQFF. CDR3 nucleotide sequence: TGTGCCAGCAGCCAAGCGGGGGCCAGGAGGGGGGATGAGCAGTTCTTC.

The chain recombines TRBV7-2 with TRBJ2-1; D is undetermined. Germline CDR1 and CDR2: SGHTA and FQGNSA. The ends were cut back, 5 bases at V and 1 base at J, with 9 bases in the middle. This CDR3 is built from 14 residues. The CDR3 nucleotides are TGTGCCAGCAGCCCGGCTCGTTCCTACAATGAGCAGTTCTTC. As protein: CASSPARSYNEQFF.

This CDR3 is CASSQGASGGANTQYF. CDR3 DNA: TGCGCCAGCAGCCAAGGCGCTAGCGGGGGGGCGAATACGCAGTATTTT. The V and J genes are TRBV4-3 and TRBJ2-3; 12 bases are a match to TRBD2. Germline V lookup: CDR1 LGHNA, CDR2 YSLEER. The CDR3 covers 16 residues. The junction had 6 bases not matched to a gene; V was cut back by 1 base and J by 7 bases.

CDR3 amino acids: CASSYNSFYGYTF. In DNA, the CDR3 is TGTGCCAGCAGTTACAACAGCTTTTATGGCTACACCTTC. This rearrangement joins TRBV6-5 to TRBJ1-2, with D hard to call. The CDR3 has 13 residues. Trimming shortened V by 2 bases and J by 5 bases, and 9 bases separated the two germline ends. Germline CDR1 reads MNHEY; CDR2 reads SVGAGI.

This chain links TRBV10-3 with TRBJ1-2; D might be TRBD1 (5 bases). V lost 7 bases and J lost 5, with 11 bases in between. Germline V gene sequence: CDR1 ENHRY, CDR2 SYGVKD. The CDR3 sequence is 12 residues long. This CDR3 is CAIMLPGYGYTF. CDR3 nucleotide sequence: TGTGCCATCATGTTACCAGGGTATGGCTACACCTTC.